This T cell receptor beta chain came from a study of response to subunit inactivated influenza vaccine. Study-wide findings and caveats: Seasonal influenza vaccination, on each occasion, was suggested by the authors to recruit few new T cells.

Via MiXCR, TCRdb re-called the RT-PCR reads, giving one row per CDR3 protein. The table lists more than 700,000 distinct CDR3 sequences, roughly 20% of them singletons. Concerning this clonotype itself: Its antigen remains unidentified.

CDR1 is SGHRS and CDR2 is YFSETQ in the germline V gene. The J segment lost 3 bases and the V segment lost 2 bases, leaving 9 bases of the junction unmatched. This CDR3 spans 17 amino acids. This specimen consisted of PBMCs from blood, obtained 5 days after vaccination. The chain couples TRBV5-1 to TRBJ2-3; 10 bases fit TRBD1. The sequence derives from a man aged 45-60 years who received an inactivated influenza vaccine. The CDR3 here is CASSLRTGGRGTDTQYF. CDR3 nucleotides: TGCGCCAGCAGCTTAAGGACAGGGGGTCGGGGTACAGATACGCAGTATTTT. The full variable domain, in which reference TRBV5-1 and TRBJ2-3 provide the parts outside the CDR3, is KAGVTQTPRYLIKTRGQQVTLSCSPISGHRSVSWYQQTPGQGLQFLFEYFSETQRNKGNFPGRFSGRQFSNSRSEMNVSTLELGDSALYLCASSLRTGGRGTDTQYFGPGTRLTVL.